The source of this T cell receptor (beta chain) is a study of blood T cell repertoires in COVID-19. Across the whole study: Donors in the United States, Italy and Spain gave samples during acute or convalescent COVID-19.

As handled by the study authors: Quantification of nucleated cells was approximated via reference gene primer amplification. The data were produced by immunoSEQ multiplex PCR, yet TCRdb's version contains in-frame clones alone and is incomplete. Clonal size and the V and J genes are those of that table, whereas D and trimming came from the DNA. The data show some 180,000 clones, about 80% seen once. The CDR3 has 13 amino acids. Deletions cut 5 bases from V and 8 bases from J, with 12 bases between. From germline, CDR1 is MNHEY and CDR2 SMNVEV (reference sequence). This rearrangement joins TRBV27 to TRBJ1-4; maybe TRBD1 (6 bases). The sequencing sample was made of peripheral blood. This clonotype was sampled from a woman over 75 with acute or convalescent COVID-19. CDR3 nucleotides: TGTGCCAGCAGTCGGCAGGGGAGAGAAAAACTGTTTTTT. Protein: CASSRQGREKLFF.